This T cell receptor (beta chain) was sequenced in a study of shared clonotypes between healthy human individuals. Points from the study as a whole: Relative to their counterparts shared across all four donors, non-shared clonotypes exhibited diminished generation probabilities.

Germline CDR1 and CDR2: MNHEY and SMNVEV (reference sequence). The CDR3 is 15 residues long. V was clipped by 5 bases and J by 4 bases, with 14 bases between them. Concerning this clone itself: What it binds is unknown.

The naive CD8 population came from CD45RO-negative cells selected for CCR7, without terminally differentiated effector memory CD45RA+ cells. The donor population consisted of healthy HIV-negative adults with no recent acute infections or vaccinations. Caucasian adults living in Nashville, Tennessee, provided all samples. Measured with immunoSEQ multiplex PCR; TCRdb has only the in-frame clones, and not every one. The sample has 1.5 million to 2.5 million clones; roughly 95% are singletons. This TCR derives from a man between 18 and 35 years old in good health. The chain uses TRBV27 and TRBJ1-4; D unclear. Source material: naive CD8+ T cells sorted from blood. This CDR3 is CASSPAGRNNEKLFF. The CDR3 bases are TGTGCCAGCAGTCCCGCAGGACGGAATAATGAAAAACTGTTTTTT.